This T cell receptor (beta chain) appears in the sequencing data of a study of blood T cells in healthy people across ages. A second PCR, run for roughly 7 to 11 cycles, used a sample-barcoded 5' primer plus a J-beta primer mix. Each CDR3 protein gets one entry after TCRdb re-called the 5' RACE reads with MiXCR. The sample lists 1.5 million to 2 million distinct CDR3 sequences; 28% were seen once. The CDR3 loop spans 14 amino acids. The germline V gene encodes CDR1 DFQATT and CDR2 SNEGSKA (reference sequence). About this clonotype: Its matching antigen is unknown. Since a much larger clone is just one base distant, this may be a read error.

The study, taken as a whole, reports: Per-million-T-cell TCR beta diversity fell roughly linearly with age. More naive CD4+ cells and higher diversity marked long-lived donors relative to aged donors. No one knew whether donors had CMV, which possibly confounded expanded clonotype changes.

This receptor was obtained from a woman aged 25 to 39 in good health. The J gene is TRBJ2-1, the V gene TRBV20-1, with D possibly being TRBD2 (6 bases). The sequenced sample consisted of blood. Written as DNA, the CDR3 is TGCAGTACTAGCCATAAAAGGGCTTACAATGAGCAGTTCTTC. Its protein product is CSTSHKRAYNEQFF.